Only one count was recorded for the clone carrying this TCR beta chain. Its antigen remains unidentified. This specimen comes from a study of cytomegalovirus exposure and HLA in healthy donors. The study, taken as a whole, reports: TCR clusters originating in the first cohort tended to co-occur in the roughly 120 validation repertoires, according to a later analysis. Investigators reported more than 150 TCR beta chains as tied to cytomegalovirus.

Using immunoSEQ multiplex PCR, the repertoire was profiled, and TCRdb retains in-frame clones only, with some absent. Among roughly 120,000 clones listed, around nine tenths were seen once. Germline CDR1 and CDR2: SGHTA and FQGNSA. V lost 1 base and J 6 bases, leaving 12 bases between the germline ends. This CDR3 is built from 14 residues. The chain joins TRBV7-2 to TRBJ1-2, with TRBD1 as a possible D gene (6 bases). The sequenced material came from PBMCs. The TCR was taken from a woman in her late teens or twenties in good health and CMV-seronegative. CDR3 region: CASSLGQAGDGYTF. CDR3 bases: TGTGCCAGCAGCTTAGGACAGGCCGGAGATGGCTACACCTTC.